A selection of T cell receptor beta chains follows, all from one sample in a study of cytomegalovirus exposure and HLA in healthy donors. The repertoire was sequenced with immunoSEQ multiplex PCR; TCRdb's copy has only in-frame clones and lacks some. The table lists approximately 140,000 clones, roughly 79% of them singletons. Sequencing input: PBMCs. The source is a woman aged 40 to 50 in good health and CMV-seronegative. CDR3s leave out the opening cysteine and the closing phenylalanine or tryptophan. Expanded clones are given a class, and other clones once, few, many or no size at all.

>TRBV6-7|-|16
ASSYPEGQGAPNYGYT
>TRBV19|-|13
ASSDPQGATETQY
>TRBV21-1|-|12
ASSDQRGGDTQY
>TRBV18|once|12
ASSPTGFQQPQH
>TRBV10-2|-|13
ASSELAVSTDTQY
>TRBV7-3|-|11
ASGTGDSHEQF
>TRBV25-1|-|12
ASTSLEGSYEQY
>TRBV2|-|13
ASSDSSGRPDTQY
>TRBV28|-|12
ASSENQGAGGYT
>TRBV19|-|13
ASSIITGGHQPQH
>TRBV12-2|-|17
ASRSLRQGCGAGPDTQY
>TRBV6-5|-|12
ASTAGGRVETQY
>TRBV10-3|-|13
AISEDQRGTDTQY
>TRBV27|-|12
ASKRQPTNEKLF
>TRBV5-6|-|11
ASSFTGWGEQY
>TRBV21-1|-|14
ASSIRGAGGPREQF
>TRBV9|-|15
ASSPWTLPANTGELF
>TRBV6-4|-|14
ASSEGTSGGDNEQF
>TRBV28|once|13
ASSLVASSNQPQH